This entry concerns a single T cell receptor (beta chain). The antigen is unknown. Healthy Caucasian individuals from Russia aged roughly 6 to 90 were enrolled as donors. This entry belongs to a study of blood T cells in healthy people across ages. General study results and limits: Measured against age, TCR beta diversity per million T cells decreased in a roughly linear manner.

This CDR3 has 13 residues. Germline CDR1 and CDR2: MRHNA and SNTAGT. V was clipped by 0 bases and J by 5 bases, with 5 bases between them. Primers used in a second PCR of roughly 7 to 12 cycles were a sample-barcoded 5' primer and a J-beta primer mix. TCRdb processed the 5' RACE reads anew with MiXCR; each CDR3 protein has one entry. This table has about 810,000 distinct CDR3 sequences, 36% appearing once. This chain links TRBV6-4 with TRBJ2-1; D may be TRBD1 (5 bases). Sequenced material: blood. The receptor's source is a young man in good health. The CDR3, as DNA: TGTGCCAGCAGTGACTCGGACAACAATGAGCAGTTCTTC. Translation: CASSDSDNNEQFF.